These 10 T cell receptor beta chains were sequenced from one sample in a study of control samples from healthy donors and cancer patients. Sequencing used immunoSEQ multiplex PCR; TCRdb keeps in-frame clones, though not all of them. This table has around 14,000 clones, roughly 80% appearing once. The sample consisted of formalin-fixed, paraffin-embedded tissue. The receptors originated from a female donor with lung cancer.

The chain combines TRBV5-1 with TRBJ1-1; 11 nucleotides line up with TRBD1. V lost 3 bases and J lost 6; bases outside the gene matches: 4. The CDR3 covers 14 residues. CDR1 is SGHRS, CDR2 YFSETQ, per germline. CDR3 residues: CASSSGQGVSEAFF. The CDR3 coding sequence is TGCGCCAGCAGCTCGGGACAGGGGGTCTCTGAAGCTTTCTTT.

This clone was counted a few times. This chain joins TRBV10-3 and TRBJ2-1, with 9 nucleotides matching TRBD2. Germline trimming cut 8 bases from V and 6 bases from J; bases unmatched to any gene: 11. Germline V CDR1 and CDR2: ENHRY, SYGVKD. The CDR3 has 15 amino acids. The CDR3: CAILNEASGTNEQFF. The DNA of the CDR3 is TGTGCCATCCTTAATGAGGCTAGCGGGACCAATGAGCAGTTCTTC.

This clone was detected a few times. The V call is TRBV6-1, the J call TRBJ2-6, with 12 positions matching TRBD1. Per germline, CDR1 MNHNS and CDR2 SASEGT. This CDR3 comprises 18 residues. J lost 2 bases, V lost 4 bases, and 6 bases had no gene match. This CDR3 reads CASSGPGQGATGANVLTF. CDR3 bases: TGTGCCAGCAGTGGTCCGGGACAGGGGGCAACTGGGGCCAACGTCCTGACTTTC.

The rearrangement links TRBV27 to TRBJ1-2; D is possibly TRBD1 (6 bases). Trimming shortened V by 6 bases and J by 5 bases, and 16 bases separated the two germline ends. Per germline, CDR1 MNHEY and CDR2 SMNVEV (reference sequence). The length of the CDR3 is 14 residues. CDR3 sequence (DNA): TGTGCCAGCAGCCCAGGGGTGACCCTTTATGGCTACACCTTC. Translating gives CASSPGVTLYGYTF.

Remarks on this clone: An end of the junction differs from the germline gene, which may be a read error. This chain connects TRBV5-5 to TRBJ1-6; unclear D gene. Germline CDR1 and CDR2: SGHKS and YYEKEE (reference sequence). The CDR3 has 15 residues. The CDR3 sequence is CASTLGSSYNSPFHF. DNA for the CDR3: TGTGCCAGCACCTTGGGGAGCTCCTATAATTCACCCTTCCACTTT.

This clone was recorded a few times. V is TRBV4-2 and J is TRBJ1-2, with D maybe TRBD1 (5 bases). Germline V lookup: CDR1 LGHNA, CDR2 YNFKEQ. Deletions cut 5 bases from V and 3 bases from J, with 16 bases between. This CDR3 is 15 amino acids long. The DNA of the CDR3 is TGTGCCAGCAGCGCGAGCCCCCCCAGGGACTATGGCTACACCTTC. Protein product: CASSASPPRDYGYTF.

The chain links TRBV7-2 to TRBJ2-7; unclear D gene. Deletions cut 2 bases from V and 0 bases from J, with 20 bases between. From germline, CDR1 is SGHTA and CDR2 FQGNSA. The CDR3 covers 18 residues. The CDR3 coding sequence is TGTGCCAGCAGCTTATTTCCCCTCTTGCTTTCCCACTCCTACGAGCAGTACTTC. As protein: CASSLFPLLLSHSYEQYF.

This rearrangement joins TRBV6-6 to TRBJ2-5; D unclear. The CDR3 contains 13 residues. The ends were cut back, 7 bases at V and 1 base at J, with 10 bases in the middle. Germline assignment: CDR1 MNHNY and CDR2 SVGAGI (reference sequence). CDR3 bases: TGTGCCAGCACCAATCCCGCCCAAGAGACCCAGTACTTC. Its translation: CASTNPAQETQYF.

The chain couples TRBV30 to TRBJ2-1, with 8 nucleotides matching TRBD2. There are 13 residues in the CDR3. V was clipped by 2 bases and J by 9 bases; unmatched bases: 6. Germline lookup yields CDR1 GTSNPN and CDR2 SVGIG (reference sequence). CDR3 amino acids: CAWSWREVTEQFF. The CDR3 coding sequence is TGTGCCTGGAGTTGGCGGGAGGTCACTGAGCAGTTCTTC.

The chain is built from TRBV7-9 and TRBJ2-7; 9 positions agree with TRBD2. Germline CDR1 reads SEHNR; CDR2 reads FQNEAQ (reference sequence). The CDR3 is made up of 15 amino acids. Trimming cost V 3 bases and J 2 bases; bases outside gene matches: 5. CDR3 nucleotides: TGTGCCAGCAGCTTGGGAGCGGGGGGAGCCTACGAGCAGTACTTC. Translating it yields CASSLGAGGAYEQYF.